The 3 T cell receptor beta chains reported below all come from one sample, sequenced in a study of shared clonotypes between healthy human individuals. The protocol was immunoSEQ multiplex PCR, while the TCRdb copy is restricted to in-frame clones and leaves out a portion. The repertoire holds about 2.4 million clones, with more than 90% as singletons. What was sequenced was naive CD4+ T cells sorted from blood. Subset reported: CD45RA+ positively selected. The origin of the receptors is a man between 18 and 29 years old in good health.

The rearrangement joins TRBV29-1 to TRBJ2-7; the D call may be TRBD1 or TRBD2 (5 bases each). The CDR3 contains 15 residues. V lost 6 bases and J 7 bases, leaving 25 bases between the germline ends. Per the germline V gene, CDR1 is SQVTM and CDR2 is ANQGSEA. The chain's CDR3 is CSVIPQLTDRGEQYF. In DNA form, the CDR3 reads TGCAGCGTGATCCCGCAGCTGACAGACCGCGGGGAGCAGTACTTC.

The J gene is TRBJ1-2, the V gene TRBV6-5; TRBD1 matches at 7 bases. The CDR3 has 14 residues. Germline V gives CDR1 MNHEY, CDR2 SVGAGI. V was pared by 0 bases and J by 8 bases, with 6 bases of the junction left unmatched. This CDR3 reads CASSYSGQAAGYTF. CDR3 nucleotide sequence: TGTGCCAGCAGTTACTCCGGACAGGCGGCGGGCTACACCTTC.

Comments on this clone: Other DNA sequences in this specimen translate into the identical CDR3. The J gene is TRBJ1-5, the V gene TRBV19, with D possibly matching TRBD1 (5 bases). The germline V gene has CDR1 LNHDA and CDR2 SQIVND (reference sequence). The ends were cut back, 6 bases at V and 2 bases at J, with 11 bases in the middle. The CDR3 sequence is 14 residues long. CDR3 protein: CASRGQGGNQPQHF. The CDR3 DNA reads TGTGCCAGTAGGGGCCAGGGTGGCAATCAGCCCCAGCATTTT.